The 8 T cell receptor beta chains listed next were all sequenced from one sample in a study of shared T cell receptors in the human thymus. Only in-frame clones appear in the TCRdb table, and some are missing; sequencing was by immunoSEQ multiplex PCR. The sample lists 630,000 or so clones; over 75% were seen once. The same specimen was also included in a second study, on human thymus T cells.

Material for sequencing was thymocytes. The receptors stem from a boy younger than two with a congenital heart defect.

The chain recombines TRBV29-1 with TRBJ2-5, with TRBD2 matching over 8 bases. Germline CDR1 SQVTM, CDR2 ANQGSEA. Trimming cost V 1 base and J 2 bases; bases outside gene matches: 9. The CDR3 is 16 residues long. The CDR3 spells CSVEGTGTRAQETQYF. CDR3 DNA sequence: TGCAGCGTTGAAGGGACGGGGACTAGGGCACAAGAGACCCAGTACTTC.

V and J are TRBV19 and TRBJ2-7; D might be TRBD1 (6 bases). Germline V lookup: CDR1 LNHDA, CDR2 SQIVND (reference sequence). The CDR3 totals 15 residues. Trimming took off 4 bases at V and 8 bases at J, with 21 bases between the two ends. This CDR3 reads CASSKAPRDKAKQYF. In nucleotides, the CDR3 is TGTGCCAGTAGTAAGGCTCCGAGGGACAAAGCCAAGCAGTACTTC.

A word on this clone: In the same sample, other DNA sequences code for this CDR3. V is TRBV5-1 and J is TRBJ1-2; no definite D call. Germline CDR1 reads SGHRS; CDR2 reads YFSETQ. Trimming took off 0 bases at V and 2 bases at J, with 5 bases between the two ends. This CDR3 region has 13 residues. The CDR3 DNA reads TGCGCCAGCAGCTTGGTGGGCAACTATGGCTACACCTTC. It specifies CASSLVGNYGYTF.

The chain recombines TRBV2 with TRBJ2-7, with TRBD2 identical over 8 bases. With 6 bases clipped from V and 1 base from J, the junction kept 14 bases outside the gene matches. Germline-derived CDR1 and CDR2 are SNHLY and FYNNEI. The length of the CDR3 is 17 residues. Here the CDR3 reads CASRLKLRTSMSYEQYF. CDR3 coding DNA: TGTGCCAGCAGACTAAAATTACGGACTAGCATGTCCTACGAGCAGTACTTC.

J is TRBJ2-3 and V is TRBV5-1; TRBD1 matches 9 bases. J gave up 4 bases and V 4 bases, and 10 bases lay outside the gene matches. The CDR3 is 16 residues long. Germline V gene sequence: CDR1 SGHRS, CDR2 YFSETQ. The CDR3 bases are TGCGCCAGCAGCGGAACAGGGGGCGGCGGAGCAGATACGCAGTATTTT. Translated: CASSGTGGGGADTQYF.

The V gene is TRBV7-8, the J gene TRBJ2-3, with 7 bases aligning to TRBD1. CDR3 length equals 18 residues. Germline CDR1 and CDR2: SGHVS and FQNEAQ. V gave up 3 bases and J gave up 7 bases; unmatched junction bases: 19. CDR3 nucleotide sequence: TGTGCCAGCAGCTTGACAGGGTTGTCACCTCGGGCGGCGAATACGCAGTATTTT. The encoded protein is CASSLTGLSPRAANTQYF.

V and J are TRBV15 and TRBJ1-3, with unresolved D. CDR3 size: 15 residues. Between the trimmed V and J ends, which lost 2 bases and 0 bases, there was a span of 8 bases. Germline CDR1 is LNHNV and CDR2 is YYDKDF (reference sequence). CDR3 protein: CATSRQDRSGNTIYF. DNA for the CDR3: TGTGCCACCAGCAGACAGGATCGCTCTGGAAACACCATATATTTT.

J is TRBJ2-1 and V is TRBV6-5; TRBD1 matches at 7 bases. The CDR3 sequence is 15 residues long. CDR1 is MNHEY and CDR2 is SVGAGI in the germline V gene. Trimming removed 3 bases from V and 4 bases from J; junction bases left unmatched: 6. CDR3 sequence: CASSYEGAYYNEQFF. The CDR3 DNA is TGTGCCAGCAGTTATGAGGGGGCCTATTACAATGAGCAGTTCTTC.